The rows below give T cell receptor beta chains drawn from one sample of a study of CD8 T cells in Susac syndrome. TCRdb called the immunoSEQ multiplex PCR reads again in MiXCR, with one record for every CDR3 protein. Of some 160,000 distinct CDR3 sequences listed, 92% are singletons. The sequencing input was CD4+ T cells from PBMCs. The receptors come from a human donor in good health. Both conserved end residues are part of each CDR3. A D gene is named only where the DNA matches it firmly. Clone sizes are given selectively: once, few, many, or a class where the clone is expanded.

size	V	D	J	CDR3	DNA
-	TRBV27	-	TRBJ1-5	CASSLGAGWQPQHF	TGTGCCAGCAGTCTTGGCGCGGGGTGGCAGCCCCAGCATTTT
-	TRBV6-6	-	TRBJ2-2	CASSYGWLGTGELFF	TGTGCCAGCAGTTACGGATGGTTGGGCACCGGGGAGCTGTTTTTT
-	TRBV20-1	TRBD1	TRBJ1-6	CSAIHRGFDSPLHF	TGCAGTGCCATTCACAGGGGTTTTGATTCACCCCTCCACTTT
-	TRBV14	-	TRBJ2-3	CASSPLGNTDTQYF	TGTGCCAGCAGCCCACTGGGGAACACAGATACGCAGTATTTT
-	TRBV3-1	-	TRBJ2-7	CASSPLTQVSYEQYF	TGTGCCAGCAGCCCACTGACTCAAGTCTCCTACGAGCAGTACTTC
-	TRBV7-2	TRBD1	TRBJ2-1	CASSLGQGSSNEQFF	TGTGCCAGCAGCTTAGGACAGGGAAGTAGCAATGAGCAGTTCTTC
-	TRBV30	-	TRBJ2-2	CAWSVLLNTGELFF	TGTGCCTGGAGTGTACTTTTGAACACCGGGGAGCTGTTTTTT
-	TRBV29-1	-	TRBJ2-1	CSVEDLPGRGKDNEQFF	TGCAGCGTTGAGGACTTGCCGGGCCGGGGGAAGGACAATGAGCAGTTCTTC
-	TRBV12-3/TRBV12-4	-	TRBJ1-6	CASTYAGVASPLHF	TGTGCCAGCACCTACGCGGGGGTGGCATCACCCCTCCACTTT
-	TRBV7-6	TRBD2	TRBJ2-2	CASSLLAGGPGELFF	TGTGCCAGCAGCTTACTAGCGGGGGGGCCCGGGGAGCTGTTTTTT
few	TRBV4-1	TRBD2	TRBJ2-5	CASSLGGPGGGETQYF	TGCGCCAGCAGCCTTGGCGGCCCGGGAGGAGGAGAGACCCAGTACTTC
-	TRBV30	-	TRBJ2-2	CAWDPGILTGELFF	TGTGCCTGGGATCCCGGGATACTAACCGGGGAGCTGTTTTTT
-	TRBV11-2	-	TRBJ2-4	CASTPTWGRNIQYF	TGTGCCAGCACCCCGACCTGGGGGAGAAACATTCAGTACTTC
-	TRBV10-3	TRBD1	TRBJ1-1	CAISETGTANTEAFF	TGTGCCATCAGTGAAACCGGGACAGCAAACACTGAAGCTTTCTTT
-	TRBV24-1	-	TRBJ2-2	CATSDPGGNTGELFF	TGTGCCACCAGTGATCCGGGTGGGAACACCGGGGAGCTGTTTTTT
-	TRBV6-5	-	TRBJ1-5	CASSYSRFQPQHF	TGTGCCAGCAGTTACTCTCGGTTTCAGCCCCAGCATTTT
-	TRBV7-9	-	TRBJ1-2	CASSSGAQGGRNSYGYTF	TGTGCCAGCAGCTCGGGAGCACAGGGCGGCCGGAATTCCTATGGCTACACCTTC
-	TRBV6-5	-	TRBJ1-1	CASSQPGNTEAFF	TGTGCCAGCAGCCAACCTGGAAACACTGAAGCTTTCTTT
-	TRBV6-5	-	TRBJ2-7	CASSSRVLLGYEQYF	TGTGCCAGCAGTTCCCGGGTCCTTCTTGGGTACGAGCAGTACTTC
-	TRBV27	TRBD2	TRBJ2-7	CASSHPLTSGSYEQYF	TGTGCCAGCAGTCACCCCCTGACTAGCGGTTCCTACGAGCAGTACTTC
-	TRBV7-9	TRBD1	TRBJ2-1	CASSSNPGTGNYNEQFF	TGTGCCAGCAGCTCCAATCCCGGGACAGGCAACTACAATGAGCAGTTCTTC
-	TRBV4-1	-	TRBJ2-7	CASSQDFSSYEQYF	TGCGCCAGCAGCCAAGACTTTAGCTCCTACGAGCAGTACTTC
few	TRBV29-1	-	TRBJ2-3	CSVGSGVGTDTQYF	TGCAGCGTTGGGAGCGGAGTGGGCACAGATACGCAGTATTTT
once	TRBV19	TRBD2	TRBJ2-7	CASSIVGTGGYEQYF	TGTGCCAGTAGTATAGTGGGAACGGGAGGCTACGAGCAGTACTTC
-	TRBV4-1	-	TRBJ1-5	CASSQVRGGYSNQPQHF	TGCGCCAGCAGCCAAGTTAGAGGGGGTTATAGCAATCAGCCCCAGCATTTT
-	TRBV7-3	TRBD2	TRBJ2-2	CASSRTSGSSGELFF	TGTGCCAGCAGCCGGACTAGCGGGAGTAGCGGGGAGCTGTTTTTT
-	TRBV15	-	TRBJ1-1	CATQTGMNTEAFF	TGTGCCACCCAAACAGGGATGAACACTGAAGCTTTCTTT
-	TRBV28	TRBD2	TRBJ2-7	CASNPGGLAIEQYF	TGTGCCAGCAACCCCGGGGGACTAGCGATCGAGCAGTACTTC
-	TRBV7-9	TRBD1	TRBJ2-7	CASSLAGQGWYEQYF	TGTGCCAGCAGCTTAGCGGGACAGGGGTGGTACGAGCAGTACTTC
-	TRBV20-1	-	TRBJ1-1	CSQQKTANTEAFF	TGCAGTCAACAAAAGACAGCGAACACTGAAGCTTTCTTT
-	TRBV30	TRBD1	TRBJ1-2	CAWSQDRGRGYGYTF	TGTGCCTGGAGCCAAGACAGGGGGCGAGGCTATGGCTACACCTTC
-	TRBV7-3	-	TRBJ1-3	CASSPSGAGNTIYF	TGTGCCAGCAGCCCGTCGGGGGCTGGAAACACCATATATTTT
-	TRBV7-2	-	TRBJ1-5	CASSLGGLSNQPQHF	TGTGCCAGCAGCTTGGGGGGACTTAGCAATCAGCCCCAGCATTTT
-	TRBV6-5	-	TRBJ1-5	CASSRGTEQPQHF	TGTGCCAGCAGCCGCGGGACTGAACAGCCCCAGCATTTT
once	TRBV4-3	-	TRBJ1-4	CASSHGEGVREKLFF	TGCGCCAGCAGCCATGGAGAAGGAGTAAGAGAAAAACTGTTTTTT
-	TRBV5-1	TRBD1	TRBJ2-5	CASSPFPGQGTETQYF	TGCGCCAGCAGCCCATTCCCCGGACAGGGGACGGAGACCCAGTACTTC
-	TRBV9	-	TRBJ2-7	CAANMGRVSYEQYF	TGTGCCGCCAACATGGGTAGGGTTTCCTACGAGCAGTACTTC
few	TRBV4-3	-	TRBJ2-3	CASSQPGVDTQYF	TGCGCCAGCAGCCAACCGGGGGTGGATACGCAGTATTTT
once	TRBV20-1	-	TRBJ2-3	CSATLDSSDTQYF	TGCAGTGCAACTCTAGACTCCTCAGATACGCAGTATTTT
-	TRBV6-7	TRBD1	TRBJ2-2	CASRKTGVDTGELFF	TGTGCCAGCAGGAAGACAGGGGTGGACACCGGGGAGCTGTTTTTT
-	TRBV6-2/TRBV6-3	-	TRBJ2-3	CASSPSPQNTQYF	TGTGCCAGCAGTCCCTCCCCCCAAAATACGCAGTATTTT
-	TRBV30	-	TRBJ2-3	CAWNVAQGGTDTQYF	TGTGCCTGGAATGTCGCACAGGGAGGCACAGATACGCAGTATTTT
few	TRBV6-6	-	TRBJ2-3	CASTSRDTQYF	TGTGCCAGCACCTCGAGGGATACGCAGTATTTT
-	TRBV3-1	-	TRBJ2-4	CASSQEVNPRGKNIQYF	TGTGCCAGCAGCCAAGAGGTCAATCCACGGGGCAAAAACATTCAGTACTTC